A single sample is the source of the 31 T cell receptor beta chains below, sequenced in a study of CD8+CD57+ T cells in acquired aplastic anemia. The template used for profiling TCR beta VDJ and CDR3 was genomic DNA. A single record per CDR3 protein comes from TCRdb applying MiXCR to the reads. The table includes approximately 380,000 distinct CDR3 sequences, 65% to 75% detected once. Sequencing used sorted CD4+, CD8+, or CD8+CD57+ T cells (not recorded which) from PBMCs. Receptor source: a human donor in good health, serving as a control.

This clonotype has only a few counts. V usage is TRBV24-1 and J usage is TRBJ1-2; 7 bases align to TRBD1. This CDR3 is built from 15 residues. Per germline, CDR1 KGHDR and CDR2 SFDVKD. V lost 1 base and J lost 3; bases outside the gene matches: 4. DNA of the CDR3: TGTGCCACCAGTGATTTAGGGGGCTACGACTATGGCTACACCTTC. This gives the protein CATSDLGGYDYGYTF.

As concerns this clonotype: Just one base apart from a much larger clone, this may be a read error. This chain joins TRBV11-2 and TRBJ2-4, with 8 bases lining up with TRBD2. Germline-derived CDR1 and CDR2 are SGHAT and FQNNGV. CDR3 length: 16 amino acids. V dropped 4 bases and J dropped 8; count of bases not matched to a gene: 13. CDR3 protein: CASSSGPRGGTHIQYF. The CDR3 DNA is TGTGCCAGCAGCTCAGGTCCTCGGGGGGGCACGCACATTCAGTACTTC.

The rearrangement joins TRBV7-9 to TRBJ2-4; possible D gene TRBD1, 7 bases. CDR1 and CDR2 from the germline V gene are SEHNR and FQNEAQ (reference sequence). CDR3 length: 18 amino acids. Trimming removed 6 bases from V and 0 bases from J, with 21 bases in between. Here the CDR3 DNA reads TGTGCCAGCAGACGGAGATTCAGGGGGACTCTAGCCAAAAACATTCAGTACTTC. Amino acids: CASRRRFRGTLAKNIQYF.

This sequence joins TRBV7-2 and TRBJ2-1; no firm D call. This CDR3 has 14 amino acids. Trimming removed 5 bases from V and 2 bases from J, with 10 bases in between. The germline V gene encodes CDR1 SGHTA and CDR2 FQGNSA. CDR3 sequence (DNA): TGTGCCAGCAGCCGGCTAGGCGCCTACAATGAGCAGTTCTTC. It encodes CASSRLGAYNEQFF.

Note on this clonotype: Its ends do not fully match the called genes, so a read error is possible. The chain uses TRBV18 and TRBJ1-1; a possible D gene is TRBD1 (5 bases). This CDR3 contains 14 residues. Germline lookup yields CDR1 KGHSH and CDR2 LQKENI. CDR3 region: CASSPGRLNTEALF. The CDR3 DNA sequence: TGTGCCAGCTCACCGGGACGATTGAACACTGAAGCTCTCTTT.

CDR3: CSAKGNPTSHNSPLHF. The DNA for the CDR3 is TGCAGTGCGAAGGGCAACCCAACTTCACATAATTCACCCCTCCACTTT. The chain joins TRBV20-1 to TRBJ1-6; D is uncertain. Trimming pared 6 bases from V and 5 bases from J, leaving 20 bases between. Per germline, CDR1 DFQATT and CDR2 SNEGSKA (reference sequence). This CDR3 has 16 amino acids.

This clonotype was seen repeatedly, ten times or more. V is TRBV20-1 and J is TRBJ1-1; 8 bases agree with TRBD1. Unmatched junction bases numbered 4, after V lost 5 bases and J lost 8 bases. CDR1 is DFQATT, CDR2 SNEGSKA, per germline (reference sequence). The CDR3 totals 11 residues. As DNA, the CDR3 is TGCAGTGCTTCTCAGGGGGCCGAAGCTTTCTTT. Protein sequence: CSASQGAEAFF.

Worth noting for this clonotype: An end of the junction differs from the germline gene, which may be a read error. The chain combines TRBV5-1 with TRBJ2-7; possibly TRBD1 for D (6 bases). Germline CDR1 and CDR2: SGHRS and YFSETQ. The CDR3 covers 15 residues. The CDR3 region has the DNA TGTGCCAGCAGCCCACCCCTGGGACAAGCCTACGAGCAGTACTTC. Translation gives CASSPPLGQAYEQYF.

In regard to this clonotype: Likely a read error: the CDR3 ends without its conserved phenylalanine or tryptophan. V is TRBV10-3 and J is TRBJ2-7; TRBD2 might be the D (5 bases). This CDR3 has 12 amino acids. V was pared by 3 bases and J by 3 bases, with 6 bases between. Looked up from germline, CDR1 is ENHRY and CDR2 is SYGVKD. The CDR3 nucleotides are TGTGCCATCAGTGACGGGAACTACGAGCAGTACGCC. Residues: CAISDGNYEQYA.

The gene calls are TRBV3-1 and TRBJ1-2; D call uncertain. The CDR3 has 14 residues. Germline-derived CDR1 and CDR2 are LGHDT and YNNKEL (reference sequence). The germline V and J ends were trimmed by 1 base and 8 bases, with 14 bases remaining between them. The CDR3 DNA reads as TGTGCCAGCAGCCAAGGGGTTCCCTTGGGAGGCTACACCTTC. Protein: CASSQGVPLGGYTF.

This clonotype has a count of ten or more. This chain uses TRBV20-1 with TRBJ2-2, with 7 bases that match TRBD2. This CDR3 is 14 amino acids long. V lost 6 bases, J lost 3 bases, and 7 bases stayed unmatched. Germline CDR1 is DFQATT and CDR2 is SNEGSKA (reference sequence). DNA for the CDR3: TGCAGTGCAGAAGCGGGGAGGGACACCGGGGAGCTGTTTTTT. It specifies CSAEAGRDTGELFF.

In the case of this clonotype: One end of the junction varies from germline; a read error may be responsible. The J gene is TRBJ1-3, the V gene TRBV9, with a possible D match to TRBD1 (5 bases). CDR3 length: 16 residues. CDR1 is SGDLS, CDR2 YYNGEE, per germline. CDR3 coding DNA: TGTGCCAGCAGCGGCCGGAGTAAGGGGACTGGCAACACCATATATTTT. Its protein is CASSGRSKGTGNTIYF.

Comments on this clonotype: One junction end does not reproduce the germline sequence, and a read error may be involved. The chain uses TRBV7-2 and TRBJ1-4; the D is unclear. The CDR3 is made up of 15 amino acids. The V gene's germline CDR1 is SGHTA and CDR2 FQGNSA. The CDR3 DNA reads TGTGCCACCAGCGTAGGGCGGCGCGCTCAGGTAATACTGTTTTTT. This gives the protein CATSVGRRAQVILFF.

The J gene is TRBJ2-7, the V gene TRBV5-8; D is uncertain. The CDR3 has 14 residues. V lost 3 bases to trimming and J lost 3 bases, with 13 bases between them. Germline values: CDR1 SGHTS, CDR2 YDEGEE. The chain's CDR3 is CASSSETPDYEQYF. The CDR3, as DNA: TGTGCCAGCAGCTCCGAGACTCCTGACTACGAGCAGTACTTC. The entire variable domain, with the rest obtained from reference TRBV5-8 and TRBJ2-7, is as follows: EAGVTQSPTHLIKTRGQQATLRCSPISGHTSVYWYQQALGLGLQFLLWYDEGEERNRGNFPPRFSGRQFPNYSSELNVNALELEDSALYLCASSSETPDYEQYFGPGTRLTVT.

As to this clonotype: At one end the junction does not follow the germline gene, possibly because of a read error. The chain links TRBV19 to TRBJ1-5; a possible D gene is TRBD1 (6 bases). This CDR3 spans 17 amino acids. CDR1 LNHDA and CDR2 SQIVND come from the germline V gene (reference sequence). The CDR3 sequence is CASTTRQAILDSPPHYF. The CDR3, as DNA: TGTGCCAGTACTACGAGACAGGCCATTCTTGATAGTCCGCCCCATTATTTT. The full variable domain, with the rest looked up from reference TRBV19 and TRBJ1-5, is DGGITQSPKYLFRKEGQNVTLSCEQNLNHDAMYWYRQDPGQGLRLIYYSQIVNDFQKGDIAEGYSVSREKKESFPLTVTSAQKNPTAFYLCASTTRQAILDSPPHYFGDGTRLSIL.

The chain is built from TRBV7-3 and TRBJ2-1; 9 bases are a match to TRBD1. The length of the CDR3 is 14 residues. Germline CDR1 is SGHTA and CDR2 is FQGTGA. Trimming removed 3 bases from V and 10 bases from J; junction bases left unmatched: 7. CDR3 residues: CASSFTGGNTEQFF. The DNA of the CDR3 is TGTGCCAGCAGCTTCACAGGGGGCAACACGGAGCAGTTCTTC.

This clonotype was seen repeatedly, ten times or more. The V and J genes are TRBV5-6 and TRBJ1-5; TRBD1 matches 7 bases. The CDR3 has 15 residues. V dropped 2 bases and J dropped 3; count of bases not matched to a gene: 5. From germline, CDR1 is SGHDT and CDR2 YYEEEE. The CDR3 here is CASSLGRGNNQPQHF. CDR3 sequence (DNA): TGTGCCAGCAGCTTAGGCAGGGGGAACAATCAGCCCCAGCATTTT. Drawing the rest from reference TRBV5-6 and TRBJ1-5, the complete variable domain is DAGVTQSPTHLIKTRGQQVTLRCSPKSGHDTVSWYQQALGQGPQFIFQYYEEEERQRGNFPDRFSGHQFPNYSSELNVNALLLGDSALYLCASSLGRGNNQPQHFGDGTRLSIL.

The rearrangement uses TRBV5-4 and TRBJ2-1; 15 bases are a match to TRBD2. Trimming took 3 bases from V and 6 from J; bases not matched to a gene: 4. This CDR3 contains 16 residues. The germline V gene encodes CDR1 SGHNT and CDR2 YYREEE (reference sequence). CDR3 sequence reads: CASSYGTSGGINEQFF. In DNA form, the CDR3 reads TGTGCCAGCAGCTATGGGACTAGCGGGGGGATCAATGAGCAGTTCTTC.

Notes on this clonotype: A much larger clone lies a single base off, so this may be a read error. This chain links TRBV7-4 with TRBJ2-1, with 8 nucleotides matching TRBD2. Unmatched junction bases numbered 5, after V lost 5 bases and J lost 5 bases. This CDR3 is 14 amino acids long. Germline loops: CDR1 SGHVT, CDR2 SQSDAQ. CDR3 in DNA: TGTGCCAGCAGCCAAGCGGGACTAGACAATGAGCAGTTCTTC. Translating it yields CASSQAGLDNEQFF. Drawing the rest from reference TRBV7-4 and TRBJ2-1, the complete variable domain is GAGVSQSPRYKVAKRGRDVALRCDSISGHVTLYWYRQTLGQGSEVLTYSQSDAQRDKSGRPSGRFSAERPERSVSTLKIQRTEQGDSAVYLCASSQAGLDNEQFFGPGTRLTVL.

This clonotype was recorded only once. The rearrangement uses TRBV7-6 and TRBJ2-7; 7 bases fit TRBD1. The CDR3 length is 15 residues. Germline lookup yields CDR1 SGHVS and CDR2 FNYEAQ. V trimming: 2 bases; J trimming: 3 bases; junction bases outside the gene matches: 7. The CDR3 reads CASSLTDRACYEQYF. CDR3 DNA sequence: TGTGCCAGCAGCTTAACCGACAGGGCCTGCTACGAGCAGTACTTC.

This clonotype has more than one count but fewer than ten. The rearrangement uses TRBV9 and TRBJ2-5, with 9 bases identical to TRBD2. This CDR3 spans 16 amino acids. With V trimmed by 4 bases and J by 2 bases, 9 bases remained unmatched. Per germline, CDR1 SGDLS and CDR2 YYNGEE. CDR3 residues: CASSPKLAGLQETQYF. In nucleotides, the CDR3 is TGTGCCAGCAGCCCTAAACTAGCGGGTCTACAAGAGACCCAGTACTTC. Using reference TRBV9 and TRBJ2-5 for the parts outside the CDR3, the full variable domain is DSGVTQTPKHLITATGQRVTLRCSPRSGDLSVYWYQQSLDQGLQFLIQYYNGEERAKGNILERFSAQQFPDLHSELNLSSLELGDSALYFCASSPKLAGLQETQYFGPGTRLLVL.

This clonotype appeared once. The chain couples TRBV11-2 to TRBJ1-6; D ambiguous. V was trimmed by 6 bases and J by 11 bases, leaving 14 bases between them. Germline CDR1 is SGHAT and CDR2 is FQNNGV. The CDR3 consists of 13 residues. The CDR3 bases are TGTGCCAGCAGTTCGCAGTCGAACGCACCCCTCCACTTT. Translated: CASSSQSNAPLHF.

This clonotype was detected only once. The gene calls are TRBV7-8 and TRBJ1-4; 7 bases align to TRBD1. V gave up 6 bases and J gave up 8 bases; unmatched junction bases: 6. CDR1 is SGHVS and CDR2 is FQNEAQ in the germline V gene. This CDR3 is built from 13 residues. CDR3: CASRRDRAEKLFF. The DNA of the CDR3 is TGTGCCAGCAGGCGCGACAGGGCGGAAAAACTGTTTTTT. The full variable domain, rest sourced from reference TRBV7-8 and TRBJ1-4, is GAGVSQSPRYKVAKRGQDVALRCDPISGHVSLFWYQQALGQGPEFLTYFQNEAQLDKSGLPSDRFFAERPEGSVSTLKIQRTQQEDSAVYLCASRRDRAEKLFFGSGTQLSVL.

This clonotype was picked up a small number of times. This sequence joins TRBV7-6 and TRBJ1-6; D call uncertain. CDR3 length: 14 residues. Trimming removed 6 bases at V and 6 bases at J, with 12 bases between. Germline CDR1 and CDR2: SGHVS and FNYEAQ. The CDR3 coding sequence is TGTGCCAGCAGAGGGTACGCCTCTAATTCACCCCTCCACTTT. Its translation: CASRGYASNSPLHF.

This clonotype appeared many times. This chain uses TRBV29-1 with TRBJ2-7; 9 bases are a match to TRBD2. Per germline, CDR1 SQVTM and CDR2 ANQGSEA. The CDR3 has 14 residues. Unmatched junction bases numbered 6, after V lost 4 bases and J lost 2 bases. The DNA for the CDR3 is TGCAGCGTTGGAAGTAGCGGGGGAGCCTACGAGCAGTACTTC. Translation gives CSVGSSGGAYEQYF.

On this clonotype itself: Just one base apart from a much larger clone, this may be a read error. The V gene is TRBV27, the J gene TRBJ1-2; no reliable D call. V was pared by 5 bases and J by 5 bases, with 12 bases between. Germline V CDR1 and CDR2: MNHEY, SMNVEV (reference sequence). This CDR3 region has 13 residues. This CDR3 reads CASSLIQRYGYTF. DNA of the CDR3: TGTGCCAGCAGTCTGATACAGAGGTATGGCTACACCTTC.

This clonotype was found many times. The chain is built from TRBV5-1 and TRBJ1-4, with 8 positions matching TRBD1. Germline V gene data show CDR1 as SGHRS and CDR2 as YFSETQ. The CDR3 consists of 15 residues. V shed 4 bases and J 4 bases; nucleotides not matched to a gene: 6. The CDR3 reads CASSPLDRGNEKLFF. In DNA, the CDR3 is TGCGCCAGCAGCCCTTTAGACAGGGGTAATGAAAAACTGTTTTTT.

The V call is TRBV24-1, the J call TRBJ2-7, with 8 bases lining up with TRBD2. The last part of the DNA fits TRBJ2-3 better; the J call may be wrong. Per germline, CDR1 KGHDR and CDR2 SFDVKD. This CDR3 contains 15 residues. In DNA form, the CDR3 reads TGTGCCACCAGTGACAGCGGGGGCATAGGCTACACGCAGTATTTT. Its protein is CATSDSGGIGYTQYF.

This clonotype occurred many times. The J gene is TRBJ1-1, the V gene TRBV10-1, with D unclear. Germline values: CDR1 WNHNN, CDR2 SYGVQD (reference sequence). CDR3 size: 14 residues. The V and J ends lost 3 bases and 3 bases respectively, with 11 bases between them. CDR3 loop: CASSEEPGDTEAFF. The CDR3 DNA sequence: TGCGCCAGCAGTGAAGAGCCGGGAGACACTGAAGCTTTCTTT.

The genes are TRBV2 and TRBJ2-2; D is possibly TRBD2 (5 bases). The CDR3 spans 14 residues. CDR1 is SNHLY, CDR2 FYNNEI, per germline. V was shortened by 6 bases and J by 7 bases, with 15 bases between the two germline ends. The CDR3 region is CASRPGLVNGELFF. In DNA, the CDR3 is TGTGCCAGCAGGCCTGGACTCGTCAACGGGGAGCTGTTTTTT.

The CDR3 spells CATSGTTNTEAFF. CDR3 sequence (DNA): TGTGCCACCAGTGGGACAACAAACACTGAAGCTTTCTTT. The chain links TRBV24-1 to TRBJ1-1; D is possibly TRBD1 (5 bases). The germline gives CDR1 KGHDR, CDR2 SFDVKD. This CDR3 is built from 13 residues. The V and J ends lost 5 bases and 2 bases respectively, with 8 bases between them.